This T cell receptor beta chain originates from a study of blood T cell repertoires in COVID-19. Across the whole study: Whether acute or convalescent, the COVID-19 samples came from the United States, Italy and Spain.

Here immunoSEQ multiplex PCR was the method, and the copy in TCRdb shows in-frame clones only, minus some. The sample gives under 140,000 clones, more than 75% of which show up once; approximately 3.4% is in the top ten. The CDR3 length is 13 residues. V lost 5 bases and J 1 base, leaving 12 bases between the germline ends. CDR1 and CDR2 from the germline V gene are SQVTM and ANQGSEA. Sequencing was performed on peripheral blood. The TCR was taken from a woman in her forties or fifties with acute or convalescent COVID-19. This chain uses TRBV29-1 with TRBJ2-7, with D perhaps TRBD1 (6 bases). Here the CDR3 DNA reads TGCAGCGTTCGCCAGGGGCGATCCTACGAGCAGTACTTC. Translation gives CSVRQGRSYEQYF.